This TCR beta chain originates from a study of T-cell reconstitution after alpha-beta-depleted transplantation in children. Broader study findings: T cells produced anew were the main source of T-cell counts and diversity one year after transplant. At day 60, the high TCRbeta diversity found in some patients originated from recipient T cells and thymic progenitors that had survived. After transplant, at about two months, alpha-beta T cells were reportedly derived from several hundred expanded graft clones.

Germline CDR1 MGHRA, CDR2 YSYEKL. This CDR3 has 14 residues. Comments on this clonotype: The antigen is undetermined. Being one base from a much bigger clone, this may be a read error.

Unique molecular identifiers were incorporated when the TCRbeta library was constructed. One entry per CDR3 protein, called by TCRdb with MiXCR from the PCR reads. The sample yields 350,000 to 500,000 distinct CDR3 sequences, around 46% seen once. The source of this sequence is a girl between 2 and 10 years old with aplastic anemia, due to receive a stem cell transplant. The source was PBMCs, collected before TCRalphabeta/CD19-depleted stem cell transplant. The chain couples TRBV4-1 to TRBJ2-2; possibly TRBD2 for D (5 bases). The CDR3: CASSQDIQPGEPFF. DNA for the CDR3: TGCGCCAGCAGCCAAGACATTCAGCCCGGGGAGCCGTTTTTT.